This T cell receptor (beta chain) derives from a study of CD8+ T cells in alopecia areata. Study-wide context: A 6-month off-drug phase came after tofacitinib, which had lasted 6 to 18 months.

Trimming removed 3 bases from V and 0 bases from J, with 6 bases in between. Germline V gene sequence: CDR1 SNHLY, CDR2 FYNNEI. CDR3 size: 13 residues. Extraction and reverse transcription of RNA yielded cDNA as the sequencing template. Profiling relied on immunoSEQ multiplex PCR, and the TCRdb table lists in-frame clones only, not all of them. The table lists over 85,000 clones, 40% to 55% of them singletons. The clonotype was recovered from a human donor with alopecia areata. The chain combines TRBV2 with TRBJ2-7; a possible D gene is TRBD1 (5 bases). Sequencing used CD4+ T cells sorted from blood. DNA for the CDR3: TGTGCCAGCAGTGAGACAGCCTCCTACGAGCAGTACTTC. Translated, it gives CASSETASYEQYF.